Presented here are 31 T cell receptor beta chains from one specimen sequenced in a study of cytomegalovirus exposure and HLA in healthy donors (dated by TCRdb to about 2017). The library relied on the immunoSEQ multiplex PCR assay. For the multiplex PCR, a mixture combining 60 forward primers for TCR Vbeta segments and 13 reverse primers for TCR Jbeta segments was used. TCRdb carries this immuneACCESS record with in-frame sequences only. Its versions omit some clonotypes, under half of them owing to an unresolved V gene in the studies checked, with the rest unexplained. Within this sample are roughly 130,000 clones, with roughly 74% of them counted one time only. The ten most abundant clones make up approximately 6.4% of the sample. The sample comprised PBMCs. These TCRs come from a woman in her fifties or sixties in good health and CMV-seropositive.

This clone occurred many times. The rearrangement links TRBV6-4 to TRBJ2-5; D is undetermined. Per germline, CDR1 MRHNA and CDR2 SNTAGT. Trimming left V 5 bases short and J 4 bases short, with 11 bases between. The CDR3 has 13 residues. CDR3 region: CASSSVTGETQYF. The CDR3, as DNA: TGTGCCAGCAGTTCGGTAACGGGAGAGACCCAGTACTTC.

This clone was counted a few times. The chain has TRBV5-1 and TRBJ1-6; D is uncertain. In germline, CDR1 is SGHRS, CDR2 YFSETQ. With 3 bases removed from V and 8 bases from J, the gap between germline ends came to 12 bases. The CDR3 has 14 residues. CDR3 region: CASSSSGGDSPLHF. The CDR3, as DNA: TGCGCCAGCAGCTCGAGTGGCGGGGATTCACCCCTCCACTTT.

The chain has TRBV9 and TRBJ2-7, with D perhaps matching TRBD2 (6 bases). The CDR3 is made up of 14 amino acids. V gave up 3 bases and J gave up 4 bases, with 14 bases separating them. In germline, CDR1 is SGDLS, CDR2 YYNGEE. The CDR3 bases are TGTGCCAGCAGCGGGGGAGGTAGGTGGTACGAGCAGTACTTC. It is translated as CASSGGGRWYEQYF.

The J gene is TRBJ2-4, the V gene TRBV10-2, with D unresolved. CDR1 and CDR2 from the germline V gene are WSHSY and SAAADI. CDR3 size: 14 residues. Trimming removed 9 bases at V and 0 bases at J, with 12 bases between. The DNA of the CDR3 is TGCGCCAGTAGATCCGTCCTAGCCAAAAACATTCAGTACTTC. Encoded protein: CASRSVLAKNIQYF.

The CDR3 protein is CAWSVGVLNTF. CDR3 in DNA: TGTGCCTGGAGTGTCGGGGTCCTGAACACCTTC. This chain uses TRBV30 with TRBJ1-2; no definite D call. There are 11 residues in the CDR3. Germline CDR1 and CDR2: GTSNPN and SVGIG (reference sequence). Trimming cost V 0 bases and J 12 bases, with 11 bases left between them. The full variable domain, in which reference TRBV30 and TRBJ1-2 provide the parts outside the CDR3, is SQTIHQWPATLVQPVGSPLSLECTVEGTSNPNLYWYRQAAGRGLQLLFYSVGIGQISSEVPQNLSASRPQDRQFILSSKKLLLSDSGFYLCAWSVGVLNTFGSGTRLTVV.

This chain joins TRBV14 and TRBJ1-3; D unresolved. Germline V gene sequence: CDR1 SGHDN, CDR2 FVKESK. V was trimmed by 2 bases and J by 9 bases, leaving 17 bases between them. This CDR3 is 15 amino acids long. This CDR3 reads CASSQSSGPGGTIYF. CDR3 bases: TGTGCCAGCAGCCAATCTTCCGGCCCTGGAGGCACCATATATTTT.

The chain is built from TRBV6-6 and TRBJ1-1; D is possibly TRBD1 (6 bases). Germline lookup yields CDR1 MNHNY and CDR2 SVGAGI (reference sequence). V lost 2 bases to trimming and J lost 1 base, with 11 bases between them. This CDR3 has 15 amino acids. Here the CDR3 reads CASSYPQGRNTEAFF. In DNA, the CDR3 is TGTGCCAGCAGTTACCCCCAGGGGAGGAACACTGAAGCTTTCTTT.

The rearrangement links TRBV7-8 to TRBJ2-7; perhaps TRBD2 as D (5 bases). This CDR3 has 13 amino acids. From germline, CDR1 is SGHVS and CDR2 FQNEAQ. The V end was cut by 5 bases, the J end by 3 bases, with 11 bases between. The CDR3 region is CASSRTEDYEQYF. CDR3 sequence (DNA): TGTGCCAGCAGCCGGACTGAAGACTACGAGCAGTACTTC.

V is TRBV11-3 and J is TRBJ2-7; no definite D call. The CDR3 consists of 11 residues. V lost 5 bases and J lost 7, with 9 bases in between. CDR1 is SGHNT, CDR2 YENEEA, per germline. DNA of the CDR3: TGTGCCAGCAGCCAAGACGGGGAGCAGTACTTC. Encoded protein: CASSQDGEQYF. Complete variable domain (other parts from reference TRBV11-3 and TRBJ2-7): EAGVVQSPRYKIIEKKQPVAFWCNPISGHNTLYWYLQNLGQGPELLIRYENEEAVDDSQLPKDRFSAERLKGVDSTLKIQPAELGDSAVYLCASSQDGEQYFGPGTRLTVT.

This clone has just a few counts. The chain combines TRBV6-5 with TRBJ1-1; no clear D. Per the germline V gene, CDR1 is MNHEY and CDR2 is SVGAGI. The V end was cut by 10 bases, the J end by 4 bases, with 10 bases between. The CDR3 is 11 residues long. Here the CDR3 reads CATLRATEAFF. The CDR3 region has the DNA TGTGCCACCTTAAGAGCCACTGAAGCTTTCTTT.

The chain uses TRBV6-5 and TRBJ1-1; D uncertain. The CDR3 runs 12 residues. Germline lookup yields CDR1 MNHEY and CDR2 SVGAGI. Trimming removed 6 bases from V and 2 bases from J, with 7 bases in between. As DNA, the CDR3 is TGTGCCAGCAGGAAACTAAACACTGAAGCTTTCTTT. Protein: CASRKLNTEAFF.

The chain has TRBV4-2 and TRBJ2-1; TRBD2 is a possible D gene (5 bases). This CDR3 region has 16 residues. The V gene lost 6 bases and the J gene lost 0 bases, with 15 bases spanning the gap. The germline V gene has CDR1 LGHNA and CDR2 YNFKEQ. The CDR3 sequence: CASRKGLSSSYNEQFF. The CDR3 DNA reads TGTGCCAGCAGGAAAGGACTCTCAAGCTCCTACAATGAGCAGTTCTTC.

This clone was detected once. The J gene is TRBJ2-3, the V gene TRBV5-1, with TRBD2 identical over 8 bases. CDR3 length: 15 amino acids. V was pared by 2 bases and J by 4 bases, with 6 bases of the junction left unmatched. In germline, CDR1 is SGHRS, CDR2 YFSETQ. CDR3 protein: CASSLIAGSADTQYF. CDR3 sequence (DNA): TGCGCCAGCAGCTTAATAGCGGGGAGCGCAGATACGCAGTATTTT.

This clone has more than one count but fewer than ten. V is TRBV20-1 and J is TRBJ2-5, with D unclear. CDR1 and CDR2 from the germline V gene are DFQATT and SNEGSKA (reference sequence). Trimming took 4 bases from V and 3 from J, leaving 6 bases between them. The CDR3 covers 11 residues. The CDR3 loop is CSATGEETQYF. The CDR3 region has the DNA TGCAGTGCTACTGGAGAAGAGACCCAGTACTTC.

This clone showed up just a few times. The rearrangement uses TRBV27 and TRBJ2-5; 8 nucleotides align to TRBD1. The J call may be wrong; the DNA end is better matched by TRBJ2-7. Germline V CDR1 and CDR2: MNHEY, SMNVEV (reference sequence). The CDR3 extends over 13 amino acids. CDR3 bases: TGTGCCAGCGGAAACAGGGGGTCCTACGAGCAGTACTTC. It yields the protein CASGNRGSYEQYF.

This clone is a singleton in its sample. The V and J genes are TRBV7-6 and TRBJ2-7, with D possibly TRBD2 on 5 matching bases. The germline V and J ends were trimmed by 4 bases and 2 bases, with 12 bases remaining between them. The CDR3 totals 14 residues. Germline-derived CDR1 and CDR2 are SGHVS and FNYEAQ. CDR3 coding DNA: TGTGCCAGCAGCTGGAGGACGGATACCTACGAGCAGTACTTC. Its translation: CASSWRTDTYEQYF.

The V gene is TRBV6-5, the J gene TRBJ1-5, with D hard to call. Germline values: CDR1 MNHEY, CDR2 SVGAGI. This CDR3 is 13 amino acids long. Trimming took off 5 bases at V and 7 bases at J, with 12 bases between the two ends. CDR3: CASSDGQAQPQHF. The CDR3 DNA reads as TGTGCCAGCAGTGATGGGCAAGCCCAGCCCCAGCATTTT.

As to this clone: One end of the junction varies from germline; a read error may be responsible. This chain joins TRBV14 and TRBJ1-1; the match to TRBD1 covers 8 bases. From germline, CDR1 is SGHDN and CDR2 FVKESK. The CDR3 covers 15 residues. The CDR3 DNA reads as TGTCCCAGCAGCCGAACAGGGGGAGGAGGAACTGAAGCTTTCTTT. Protein product: CPSSRTGGGGTEAFF. The full variable domain, its missing parts supplied by reference TRBV14 and TRBJ1-1, is EAGVTQFPSHSVIEKGQTVTLRCDPISGHDNLYWYRRVMGKEIKFLLHFVKESKQDESGMPNNRFLAERTGGTYSTLKVQPAELEDSGVYFCPSSRTGGGGTEAFFGQGTRLTVV.

V is TRBV2 and J is TRBJ2-5, with D maybe TRBD2 (5 bases). Trimming cost V 6 bases and J 2 bases, with 13 bases left between them. The germline CDR1 and CDR2 sequences are SNHLY and FYNNEI. There are 14 residues in the CDR3. CDR3 DNA sequence: TGTGCCAGCAGGGAGGAACAACTTCAAGAGACCCAGTACTTC. Translated, it gives CASREEQLQETQYF.

The CDR3 here is CASSPLGTGSNEQYF. The CDR3, as DNA: TGTGCCAGCAGCCCCTTAGGGACAGGTTCCAACGAGCAGTACTTC. This sequence joins TRBV5-6 and TRBJ2-5, with 8 bases that match TRBD1. The J call may be in error: the DNA end matches TRBJ2-7 better. Germline V gene sequence: CDR1 SGHDT, CDR2 YYEEEE. The CDR3 covers 15 residues.

CDR3 sequence reads: CASSEDLKETQYF. In DNA, the CDR3 is TGTGCCAGCAGTGAAGACCTAAAAGAGACCCAGTACTTC. The V and J genes are TRBV6-1 and TRBJ2-5; D gene uncertain. CDR3 length: 13 amino acids. Germline assignment: CDR1 MNHNS and CDR2 SASEGT. V was shortened by 1 base and J by 3 bases, with 6 bases between the two germline ends.

The chain employs TRBV11-3 and TRBJ1-4, with D possibly TRBD1 on 5 matching bases. Trimming stripped 8 bases from V and 5 bases from J, with 15 bases between. This CDR3 region has 14 residues. Germline V CDR1 and CDR2: SGHNT, YENEEA. CDR3 in DNA: TGTGCCAGCGGAACGGGGGACGGAAATGAAAAACTGTTTTTT. As protein: CASGTGDGNEKLFF.

CDR3 DNA sequence: TGTGCCAGCAGTGATGGGGGGGCGCGGGGTCAGCCCCAGCATTTT. Protein: CASSDGGARGQPQHF. V and J are TRBV6-1 and TRBJ1-5; perhaps TRBD1 as D (6 bases). From germline, CDR1 is MNHNS and CDR2 SASEGT. The V end lost 3 bases, the J end lost 6 bases, and 15 bases lay between the germline ends. The CDR3 totals 15 residues.

The chain recombines TRBV5-1 with TRBJ2-7; 8 nucleotides agree with TRBD2. Losses at the gene ends were 4 bases for V and 5 bases for J; bases not matched to a gene: 8. The CDR3 loop spans 14 amino acids. Germline V gene lookup returns CDR1 SGHRS and CDR2 YFSETQ. The CDR3 protein is CASSLGLDLHEQYF. The CDR3 DNA follows: TGCGCCAGCAGCCTGGGACTAGACCTTCACGAGCAGTACTTC.

This clone was recorded a few times. V is TRBV6-4 and J is TRBJ1-5; 8 bases align to TRBD1. Trimming removed 2 bases from V and 0 bases from J; junction bases left unmatched: 9. Germline V gives CDR1 MRHNA, CDR2 SNTAGT. The CDR3 length is 18 residues. In DNA form, the CDR3 reads TGTGCCAGCAGTGACCCAGGGGGCCGAGATTATAGCAATCAGCCCCAGCATTTT. Its protein is CASSDPGGRDYSNQPQHF.

This clone has a handful of counts. V and J are TRBV5-5 and TRBJ1-4; D is unclear. Germline-derived CDR1 and CDR2 are SGHKS and YYEKEE (reference sequence). V lost 0 bases to trimming and J lost 8 bases, with 11 bases between them. This CDR3 spans 14 amino acids. CDR3 loop: CASSLGAGSEKLFF. The CDR3 region has the DNA TGTGCCAGCAGCTTGGGGGCGGGGAGCGAAAAACTGTTTTTT.

V usage is TRBV7-6 and J usage is TRBJ1-4; D might be TRBD1 (6 bases). Germline V gene data show CDR1 as SGHVS and CDR2 as FNYEAQ. This CDR3 has 14 residues. Trimming removed 3 bases from V and 5 bases from J, with 10 bases in between. CDR3 loop: CASSLGTGNEKLFF. The DNA of the CDR3 is TGTGCCAGCAGCTTGGGTACAGGGAATGAAAAACTGTTTTTT.

The chain is built from TRBV5-6 and TRBJ2-3; 14 bases line up with TRBD2. With 0 bases clipped from V and 8 bases from J, the junction kept 2 bases outside the gene matches. Germline lookup yields CDR1 SGHDT and CDR2 YYEEEE. The CDR3 runs to 15 residues. This CDR3 is CASSLEGTSGGTQYF. DNA for the CDR3: TGTGCCAGCAGCTTGGAAGGGACTAGCGGGGGTACGCAGTATTTT.

CDR3 sequence reads: CAWSVLLAVETQYF. DNA of the CDR3: TGTGCCTGGAGTGTACTCCTAGCGGTAGAGACCCAGTACTTC. This chain joins TRBV30 and TRBJ2-5, with TRBD2 identical over 7 bases. The CDR3 extends over 14 amino acids. Germline lookup yields CDR1 GTSNPN and CDR2 SVGIG (reference sequence). Trimming took 0 bases from V and 4 from J; bases not matched to a gene: 5.

This clone was recorded a few times. The rearrangement uses TRBV4-1 and TRBJ1-2, with 9 bases identical to TRBD1. This CDR3 region has 16 residues. V lost 4 bases to trimming and J lost 2 bases; unmatched junction nucleotides: 8. Germline V gene lookup returns CDR1 MGHRA and CDR2 YSYEKL. The chain's CDR3 is CASSRDPGQGNYGYTF. In DNA, the CDR3 is TGCGCCAGCAGCCGCGACCCGGGACAGGGCAACTATGGCTACACCTTC.

J is TRBJ2-1 and V is TRBV5-6; a weak D match, TRBD1 (6 bases). V was pared by 3 bases and J by 0 bases, with 13 bases between. Germline V CDR1 and CDR2: SGHDT, YYEEEE. The CDR3 covers 16 residues. DNA for the CDR3: TGTGCCAGCAGCTCCCGTCTAGGGGGCTCCTACAATGAGCAGTTCTTC. This gives the protein CASSSRLGGSYNEQFF. Full variable domain (remainder filled in from reference TRBV5-6 and TRBJ2-1): DAGVTQSPTHLIKTRGQQVTLRCSPKSGHDTVSWYQQALGQGPQFIFQYYEEEERQRGNFPDRFSGHQFPNYSSELNVNALLLGDSALYLCASSSRLGGSYNEQFFGPGTRLTVL.